The TCR beta chain described here comes from a study of immune heterogeneity within non-small cell lung tumors. A first 10-cycle multiplex round used 32 V-gene and 13 J-gene primers on TCR beta CDR3. One entry per CDR3 protein, called by TCRdb with MiXCR from the multiplex PCR reads. The sample holds roughly 10,000 distinct CDR3 sequences, under 20% seen once. The germline V and J ends were trimmed by 4 bases and 6 bases, with 15 bases remaining between them. CDR1 is DFQATT, CDR2 SNEGSKA, per germline (reference sequence). There are 13 residues in the CDR3. Of note for this clonotype: Its matching antigen is unknown.

As template, the study used bulk tumor genomic DNA at about 540 ng per sample. Taken during surgery, several biopsies per primary tumor were spaced as far apart as possible within the tumor mass. The study enrolled patients with untreated, newly diagnosed non-small cell lung cancer who underwent curative surgery. Samples were obtained from newly diagnosed non-small cell lung cancer patients who were having surgery with curative intent. Study-wide results and limits: Local T-cell clonality tracked local tumor mutational burden, showing a moderate yet significant relationship (R 0.3 to 0.4). High-frequency clones unique to single sites coexisted with identical dominant CDR3 beta clonotypes that recurred across tumor sites within a patient.

The V and J genes are TRBV20-1 and TRBJ1-1; no firm D call. This TCR derives from a man aged 35-49 years with non-small cell lung cancer. Sequencing was carried out using lung tumor tissue. The CDR3 loop reads CSATPEESAEAFF. As DNA, the CDR3 is TGCAGTGCTACCCCAGAGGAGAGCGCTGAAGCTTTCTTT.